Presented here are 22 T cell receptor beta chains from one specimen sequenced in a study of T cells in Graves' hyperthyroidism and ophthalmopathy. Researchers amplified the TCR beta CDR3 regions from RNA transcripts. Using the HTBI primer set, a first-round RT-PCR was run on the TCR CDR3. One entry per CDR3 protein results from TCRdb running MiXCR on the multiplex PCR reads. The repertoire has some 510,000 distinct CDR3 sequences, about 45% of them found once; the top ten carry just under 8.5%. The sample taken for sequencing was peripheral blood or thyroid tissue (not recorded which). Source of these receptors: a woman aged 18-35 years with Graves' hyperthyroidism.

This chain connects TRBV25-1 to TRBJ1-4; 7 bases match TRBD1. Germline CDR1 reads MGHDK; CDR2 reads SYGVNS. The CDR3 consists of 12 residues. The CDR3: CARLGTAEKLFF. The DNA of the CDR3 is TGTGCTAGACTGGGGACAGCCGAAAAACTGTTTTTT.

This clonotype has more than one count but fewer than ten. V usage is TRBV14 and J usage is TRBJ2-7; perhaps D is TRBD1 or TRBD2 (7 bases each). The CDR3 is made up of 15 amino acids. Trimming left V 7 bases short and J 3 bases short, with 19 bases between. Germline loops: CDR1 SGHDN, CDR2 FVKESK. The CDR3 nucleotides read TGTGCCAGCACTGGCGGGGGACAGAGGATCTACGAGCAGTACTTC. Translation: CASTGGGQRIYEQYF.

This clonotype was counted many times. CDR3 sequence (DNA): TGTGCCAGCAGCGAATGGGGCCGGGGAAACACCATATATTTT. Encoded protein: CASSEWGRGNTIYF. The chain combines TRBV2 with TRBJ1-3; a possible D gene is TRBD1 (5 bases). Trimming took off 6 bases at V and 4 bases at J, with 13 bases between the two ends. CDR3 length equals 14 residues. Germline assignment: CDR1 SNHLY and CDR2 FYNNEI. The full variable domain, rest sourced from reference TRBV2 and TRBJ1-3, is EPEVTQTPSHQVTQMGQEVILRCVPISNHLYFYWYRQILGQKVEFLVSFYNNEISEKSEIFDDQFSVERPDGSNFTLKIRSTKLEDSAMYFCASSEWGRGNTIYFGEGSWLTVV.

V gene TRBV20-1 combines with J gene TRBJ1-1; TRBD1 matches 8 bases. Trimming cost V 0 bases and J 7 bases; bases outside gene matches: 13. The CDR3 is made up of 16 amino acids. CDR1 is DFQATT, CDR2 SNEGSKA, per germline (reference sequence). The CDR3 here is CSARDPRTGNANEAFF. CDR3 coding DNA: TGCAGTGCTAGAGATCCCAGGACAGGGAACGCTAATGAAGCTTTCTTT.

This clonotype was seen a few times. This chain joins TRBV20-1 and TRBJ1-3; maybe TRBD1 (6 bases). V lost 5 bases to trimming and J lost 0 bases, with 14 bases between them. CDR1 and CDR2 (germline): DFQATT, SNEGSKA (reference sequence). The CDR3 consists of 15 residues. CDR3 DNA sequence: TGCAGTGCTCCCAATGACAGGTTCTCTGGAAACACCATATATTTT. Protein product: CSAPNDRFSGNTIYF.

This clonotype was picked up many times. This rearrangement joins TRBV7-2 to TRBJ2-5; 8 bases agree with TRBD2. The CDR3 totals 15 residues. V was clipped by 4 bases and J by 7 bases; unmatched bases: 11. Germline CDR1 and CDR2: SGHTA and FQGNSA. CDR3 DNA sequence: TGTGCCAGCAGCTCGAATAGCGGGACCCGGGGGACCCAGTACTTC. Residues: CASSSNSGTRGTQYF.

This chain joins TRBV20-1 and TRBJ1-5, with 8 bases aligning to TRBD1. CDR3 size: 14 residues. Per germline, CDR1 DFQATT and CDR2 SNEGSKA (reference sequence). V lost 6 bases, J lost 1 base, and 5 bases stayed unmatched. CDR3 in amino acids: CSAGQGLSNQPQHF. DNA of the CDR3: TGCAGTGCAGGACAGGGTCTAAGCAATCAGCCCCAGCATTTT.

The rearrangement links TRBV7-2 to TRBJ2-2; D gene ambiguous. Germline CDR1 and CDR2: SGHTA and FQGNSA. The V gene lost 3 bases and the J gene lost 8 bases, with 7 bases spanning the gap. The CDR3 totals 12 residues. The CDR3 region has the DNA TGTGCCAGCAGCTTGGATGAAGGGGAGCTGTTTTTT. Its protein is CASSLDEGELFF.

This chain uses TRBV20-1 with TRBJ1-3, with D hard to call. CDR1 is DFQATT, CDR2 SNEGSKA, per germline (reference sequence). V was clipped by 1 base and J by 1 base, with 8 bases between them. This CDR3 has 14 residues. The CDR3: CSARVWGSGNTIYF. In DNA, the CDR3 is TGCAGTGCTAGAGTTTGGGGTTCTGGAAACACCATATATTTT.

This clonotype was found many times. This chain uses TRBV24-1 with TRBJ2-5, with D possibly matching TRBD1 (6 bases). Germline CDR1 is KGHDR and CDR2 is SFDVKD. Trimming removed 4 bases from V and 2 bases from J, with 10 bases in between. This CDR3 region has 14 residues. CDR3: CATSDRTAQETQYF. CDR3 DNA sequence: TGTGCCACCAGTGACCGGACAGCTCAAGAGACCCAGTACTTC.

This clonotype was counted once. V is TRBV29-1 and J is TRBJ1-1; possibly TRBD1 for D (5 bases). This CDR3 is 11 amino acids long. Per the germline V gene, CDR1 is SQVTM and CDR2 is ANQGSEA. Trimming cost V 8 bases and J 10 bases, with 17 bases left between them. The CDR3 sequence is CSSFRQIGAFF. The CDR3 nucleotides are TGCAGCAGTTTTCGACAGATTGGAGCTTTCTTT.

There are a few counts of this clonotype. The chain recombines TRBV6-5 with TRBJ1-1; TRBD1 aligns across 7 bases. The germline CDR1 and CDR2 sequences are MNHEY and SVGAGI. Losses at the gene ends were 4 bases for V and 10 bases for J; bases not matched to a gene: 9. The CDR3 sequence is 13 residues long. CDR3 amino acids: CASSSRDRGRAFF. CDR3 coding DNA: TGTGCCAGCAGTTCCCGGGACAGAGGGCGAGCTTTCTTT.

This sequence joins TRBV4-3 and TRBJ1-2; perhaps TRBD1 as D (5 bases). Trimming stripped 2 bases from V and 8 bases from J, with 24 bases between. CDR3 size: 17 residues. Germline V gene sequence: CDR1 LGHNA, CDR2 YSLEER. Written as DNA, the CDR3 is TGCGCCAGCAGCCAATCGTTCCAGGGCACCGTCTTCGAGGGCTACACCTTC. This sequence encodes CASSQSFQGTVFEGYTF.

This clonotype has at least ten counts. The gene calls are TRBV10-3 and TRBJ2-6; D uncertain. Germline V CDR1 and CDR2: ENHRY, SYGVKD. Trimming stripped 4 bases from V and 5 bases from J, with 12 bases between. The CDR3 contains 15 residues. The CDR3 nucleotides read TGTGCCATCAGTGGCGGAGACACCTGGGCCAACGTCCTGACTTTC. Amino acid sequence: CAISGGDTWANVLTF.

The sample holds a few counts of this clonotype. The chain joins TRBV12-3 or TRBV12-4 to TRBJ1-6, with D unresolved. V was shortened by 2 bases and J by 9 bases, with 11 bases between the two germline ends. The CDR3 is made up of 14 amino acids. CDR3 coding DNA: TGTGCCAGCAGTTTATGGCAGGCCGGTTCACCCCTCCACTTT. Translating it yields CASSLWQAGSPLHF.

The V gene is TRBV6-5, the J gene TRBJ1-4; 8 bases are a match to TRBD1. CDR3 length equals 17 residues. The trim removed 6 bases at V and 1 base at J, leaving 10 bases unmatched. Germline V gene data show CDR1 as MNHEY and CDR2 as SVGAGI. CDR3 region: CASRHGQGGRTNEKLFF. CDR3 DNA sequence: TGTGCCAGCAGACATGGACAGGGAGGGAGAACTAATGAAAAACTGTTTTTT.

The table lists this clonotype with a few counts. The CDR3 region is CASSQNPAGPSYEQYF. The CDR3 DNA sequence: TGTGCCAGCAGCCAAAATCCGGCCGGGCCCTCCTACGAGCAGTACTTC. This chain joins TRBV25-1 and TRBJ2-7; no clear D gene. CDR1 MGHDK and CDR2 SYGVNS come from the germline V gene. The CDR3 is 16 amino acids. V was cut by 6 bases and J by 0 bases, with 18 bases left in between.

The rearrangement joins TRBV6-5 to TRBJ2-5, with 10 bases identical to TRBD2. V trimming: 5 bases; J trimming: 1 base; junction bases outside the gene matches: 7. CDR1 MNHEY and CDR2 SVGAGI come from the germline V gene. CDR3 size: 16 residues. The CDR3 nucleotides read TGTGCCAGCAGTGAATGGACTAGCGGCCCCCAAGAGACCCAGTACTTC. The encoded protein is CASSEWTSGPQETQYF.

This clonotype was counted only a few times. A clone one base away is much larger, so this may be a read error. This chain connects TRBV15 to TRBJ1-2; 11 bases are shared with TRBD1. Germline V gene lookup returns CDR1 LNHNV and CDR2 YYDKDF (reference sequence). V lost 5 bases and J lost 6; bases outside the gene matches: 11. CDR3 length: 16 amino acids. DNA of the CDR3: TGTGCCACCAGCCCACCCCGGGACAGGGGGATCCATGGCTACACCTTC. Amino acids: CATSPPRDRGIHGYTF.

As for this clonotype: A much larger clone differs from this one at a single base, so this may be a read error. This chain uses TRBV24-1 with TRBJ2-5; D is ambiguous. This CDR3 has 13 residues. The V end was cut by 1 base, the J end by 4 bases, with 6 bases between. Germline CDR1 and CDR2: KGHDR and SFDVKD. The CDR3 bases are TGTGCCACCAGTGATTTCACGATAGAGACCCAGTACTTC. Translating it yields CATSDFTIETQYF.

This clonotype was found a few times. Because the CDR3's place on the DNA is in doubt, the DNA is left out and the CDR3 is given as listed by TCRdb. The chain's CDR3 is CASSQQGFGDGQYF. J is TRBJ2-7 and V is TRBV11-2; TRBD1, the table's D call, was not compared with the DNA. Per the germline V gene, CDR1 is SGHAT and CDR2 is FQNNGV. Including both end residues, the CDR3 is 14 amino acids long.

The chain carries TRBV5-1 and TRBJ2-7; a weak D match, TRBD2 (5 bases). Germline CDR1 is SGHRS and CDR2 is YFSETQ. CDR3 length: 13 residues. V was trimmed by 0 bases and J by 6 bases, leaving 10 bases between them. The CDR3: CASSLAASFEQYF. The DNA of the CDR3 is TGCGCCAGCAGCTTGGCGGCTAGCTTCGAGCAGTACTTC.